What follows are 28 T cell receptor beta chains derived from one specimen sequenced in a study of T cells after yellow fever vaccination. MiXCR was run by TCRdb on the 5' RACE reads, yielding one entry per CDR3 protein. The sample carries around 350,000 distinct CDR3 sequences, roughly 10% recorded once. The sequences come from PBMCs, collected on the day of the first yellow fever vaccination. Receptor source: a man younger than 30 who received the YFV17D yellow fever vaccine.

The chain employs TRBV4-2 and TRBJ2-5; 9 bases are shared with TRBD2. This CDR3 contains 16 residues. V dropped 1 base and J dropped 2; count of bases not matched to a gene: 5. Germline CDR1 LGHNA, CDR2 YNFKEQ. CDR3 sequence (DNA): TGTGCCAGCAGCCAAGTCCTAGCGGGGCAACAAGAGACCCAGTACTTC. Its translation: CASSQVLAGQQETQYF.

This clonotype was counted between two and nine times. The chain carries TRBV7-6 and TRBJ2-7; D is uncertain. The germline gives CDR1 SGHVS, CDR2 FNYEAQ. Trimming removed 5 bases from V and 5 bases from J, with 22 bases in between. There are 16 residues in the CDR3. In DNA form, the CDR3 reads TGTGCCAGCAGCCCCCATGTTAGGGCGCGTTTCAACGAGCAGTACGTC. The encoded protein is CASSPHVRARFNEQYV.

The rearrangement joins TRBV12-3 or TRBV12-4 to TRBJ1-5; unclear D gene. The CDR3 covers 14 residues. Between the trimmed V and J ends, which lost 5 bases and 7 bases, there was a span of 15 bases. The CDR3 nucleotides read TGTGCCAGCAGTCCCGTCTATAGGGAGCAGCCCCAGCATTTT. It translates to CASSPVYREQPQHF.

The V gene is TRBV21-1, the J gene TRBJ2-1; the listed D gene, TRBD1, was not tested against the DNA. TRBV21-1 is given as a pseudogene. This CDR3 has 15 residues. The CDR3 here is CASSTDRLFYNEQFF. The DNA for the CDR3 is TGTGCCAGCAGCACCGACAGGCTTTTCTACAATGAGCAGTTCTTC.

This clonotype was counted a few times. The V and J genes are TRBV7-3 and TRBJ2-3, with D possibly being TRBD2 (5 bases). Germline CDR1 and CDR2: SGHTA and FQGTGA. The CDR3 runs 17 residues. V was shortened by 1 base and J by 2 bases, with 16 bases between the two germline ends. The CDR3 nucleotides read TGTGCCAGCAGCTTAAGTATTTGGGGAGCTGCCACAGATACGCAGTATTTT. Translation gives CASSLSIWGAATDTQYF.

The J gene is TRBJ2-7, the V gene TRBV5-1, with 7 bases lining up with TRBD1. Per germline, CDR1 SGHRS and CDR2 YFSETQ. The trim removed 3 bases at V and 5 bases at J, leaving 8 bases unmatched. The length of the CDR3 is 14 residues. Here the CDR3 DNA reads TGCGCCAGCAGCTCCTGGGACAGAATAAACGAGCAGTACTTC. This sequence encodes CASSSWDRINEQYF.

The table lists this clonotype with a few counts. This sequence joins TRBV7-6 and TRBJ2-7, with D possibly TRBD1 on 5 matching bases. CDR1 and CDR2 (germline): SGHVS, FNYEAQ. V was clipped by 4 bases and J by 3 bases, with 16 bases between them. The length of the CDR3 is 15 residues. CDR3 nucleotides: TGTGCCAGCAGCTCTGGTACGGACACCTTCTACGAGCAGTACTTC. It specifies CASSSGTDTFYEQYF.

This clonotype was counted a few times. The gene calls are TRBV6-6 and TRBJ2-7; D remains ambiguous. CDR1 is MNHNY and CDR2 is SVGAGI in the germline V gene (reference sequence). The CDR3 is 13 residues long. V was cut by 8 bases and J by 3 bases, with 14 bases left in between. CDR3 DNA: TGTGCCAGCGGCGACGGTGGGAACTACGAGCAGTACTTC. Amino acids: CASGDGGNYEQYF.

This clonotype was detected only a few times. J is TRBJ2-1 and V is TRBV5-1; D possibly corresponds to TRBD1 (6 bases). V lost 2 bases and J lost 2, with 20 bases in between. The CDR3 length is 18 residues. In germline, CDR1 is SGHRS, CDR2 YFSETQ. The CDR3 nucleotides are TGCGCCAGCAGCTTATTGGCCGGGACACCCTCCCCCTACAATGAGCAGTTCTTC. This sequence encodes CASSLLAGTPSPYNEQFF.

This clonotype was seen a few times. V is TRBV7-9 and J is TRBJ2-5; 8 bases align to TRBD1. V trimming: 5 bases; J trimming: 3 bases; junction bases outside the gene matches: 11. The CDR3 sequence is 16 residues long. The germline gives CDR1 SEHNR, CDR2 FQNEAQ (reference sequence). The CDR3 reads CASSLSRTGTEETQYF. The CDR3 DNA follows: TGTGCCAGCAGCCTCTCACGGACAGGGACGGAAGAGACCCAGTACTTC. Supplemented by reference TRBV7-9 and TRBJ2-5, the full variable domain reads DTGVSQNPRHKITKRGQNVTFRCDPISEHNRLYWYRQTLGQGPEFLTYFQNEAQLEKSRLLSDRFSAERPKGSFSTLEIQRTEQGDSAMYLCASSLSRTGTEETQYFGPGTRLLVL.

V and J are TRBV7-2 and TRBJ2-1, with 8 nucleotides matching TRBD1. This CDR3 comprises 15 residues. The V segment lost 3 bases and the J segment 5 bases; nucleotides outside the gene matches: 6. Germline CDR1 reads SGHTA; CDR2 reads FQGNSA. CDR3 DNA: TGTGCCAGCAGCTTGGGTCAGGGGGCTGACAATGAGCAGTTCTTC. As protein: CASSLGQGADNEQFF.

The rearrangement joins TRBV6-2 or TRBV6-3 to TRBJ2-7; perhaps TRBD2 as D (7 bases). The CDR3 sequence is 11 residues long. Trimming removed 8 bases from V and 4 bases from J, with 9 bases in between. Germline V CDR1 and CDR2: MNHEY, SVGEGT. The CDR3 loop is CASRGAYEQYF. The CDR3 nucleotides are TGTGCCAGCCGGGGGGCGTACGAGCAGTACTTC.

This clonotype has a handful of counts. The chain is built from TRBV12-3 or TRBV12-4 and TRBJ1-1; possibly TRBD1 for D (5 bases). CDR3 size: 14 residues. V gave up 2 bases and J gave up 3 bases, with 10 bases separating them. CDR3 DNA: TGTGCCAGCAGTTTACAGGGATTGGACACTGAAGCTTTCTTT. It encodes CASSLQGLDTEAFF.

This clonotype showed up just a few times. The chain is built from TRBV9 and TRBJ2-1; 8 nucleotides match TRBD2. CDR3 length: 15 residues. The germline V gene encodes CDR1 SGDLS and CDR2 YYNGEE. The V gene end was trimmed by 3 bases and the J gene end by 10 bases; junction bases not matched to a gene: 12. The CDR3 spells CASSDTSFSGAEQFF. The CDR3 DNA reads TGTGCCAGCAGCGACACCTCCTTTAGCGGGGCCGAGCAGTTCTTC.

V is TRBV4-3 and J is TRBJ2-4, with D unclear. V lost 0 bases and J lost 7, with 16 bases in between. CDR1 LGHNA and CDR2 YSLEER come from the germline V gene. The CDR3 length is 16 residues. The DNA of the CDR3 is TGCGCCAGCAGCCAAGATTCCGGCGCCAGTACCAACATTCAGTACTTC. Translation gives CASSQDSGASTNIQYF.

CDR3 residues: CASSPRGGNYNSPLHF. In DNA form, the CDR3 reads TGTGCCAGCAGTCCCCGTGGAGGAAATTATAATTCACCCCTCCACTTT. The chain is built from TRBV6-2 or TRBV6-3 and TRBJ1-6; no clear D. The CDR3 covers 16 residues. The V gene's germline CDR1 is MNHEY and CDR2 SVGEGT. V was cut by 5 bases and J by 4 bases, with 15 bases left in between.

This clonotype was recorded many times. J is TRBJ1-4 and V is TRBV10-3, with 8 bases that match TRBD1. The CDR3 runs to 14 residues. Germline lookup yields CDR1 ENHRY and CDR2 SYGVKD. Trimming removed 6 bases from V and 4 bases from J; junction bases left unmatched: 4. CDR3 bases: TGTGCCATCAGCCAGGACAGGGTTAATGAAAAACTGTTTTTT. Its protein product is CAISQDRVNEKLFF.

This clonotype was found a few times. The chain carries TRBV6-1 and TRBJ1-2; TRBD1 agrees at 12 bases. With V trimmed by 6 bases and J by 7 bases, 9 bases remained unmatched. Germline CDR1 MNHNS, CDR2 SASEGT. CDR3 size: 15 residues. Here the CDR3 DNA reads TGTGCCAGCAGGACCGGGACAGGGGGCGAATTTGGCTACACCTTC. Residues: CASRTGTGGEFGYTF.

The rearrangement uses TRBV20-1 and TRBJ2-3, with unresolved D. The V end lost 1 base, the J end lost 2 bases, and 10 bases lay between the germline ends. Per germline, CDR1 DFQATT and CDR2 SNEGSKA (reference sequence). This CDR3 has 14 amino acids. This chain's CDR3 is CSARGLLPTDTQYF. The CDR3 coding sequence is TGCAGTGCTAGAGGGCTTCTCCCCACAGATACGCAGTATTTT.

This sequence joins TRBV4-2 and TRBJ2-1; possibly TRBD1 or TRBD2 for D (5 bases each). CDR1 and CDR2 from the germline V gene are LGHNA and YNFKEQ. Trimming shortened V by 0 bases and J by 11 bases, and 8 bases separated the two germline ends. This CDR3 has 12 residues. This CDR3 is CASSQDRDQQFF. The CDR3 coding sequence is TGTGCCAGCAGCCAAGACCGGGACCAGCAGTTCTTC.

The genes are TRBV12-3 or TRBV12-4 and TRBJ2-1; 7 bases align to TRBD1. V lost 5 bases to trimming and J lost 7 bases; unmatched junction nucleotides: 5. This CDR3 spans 13 amino acids. CDR3 in amino acids: CASSQKQGNEQFF. As DNA, the CDR3 is TGTGCCAGCAGTCAAAAACAGGGGAATGAGCAGTTCTTC.

This clonotype has at least ten counts. The J gene is TRBJ1-1, the V gene TRBV5-1; D remains ambiguous. The CDR3 has 13 amino acids. CDR1 is SGHRS, CDR2 YFSETQ, per germline. Trimming shortened V by 2 bases and J by 1 base, and 6 bases separated the two germline ends. For the CDR3, the DNA is TGCGCCAGCAGCTTCCGGACGAACACTGAAGCTTTCTTT. It yields the protein CASSFRTNTEAFF.

This clonotype has more than one count but fewer than ten. The chain links TRBV27 to TRBJ1-2, with 8 bases that match TRBD1. Germline V gene sequence: CDR1 MNHEY, CDR2 SMNVEV (reference sequence). The CDR3 covers 15 residues. The ends lost 5 bases at V and 3 bases at J; junction bases unmatched: 8. This CDR3 reads CASSPRTGRDYGYTF. For the CDR3, the DNA is TGTGCCAGCAGTCCGCGGACAGGGAGGGACTATGGCTACACCTTC.

This clonotype was seen a few times. The chain combines TRBV5-4 with TRBJ1-1, with D possibly TRBD1 on 6 matching bases. V was trimmed by 0 bases and J by 1 base, leaving 13 bases between them. Germline V gene lookup returns CDR1 SGHNT and CDR2 YYREEE (reference sequence). This CDR3 has 16 residues. CDR3 in amino acids: CASSLDSRGGNTEAFF. The CDR3, as DNA: TGTGCCAGCAGCTTGGACTCTAGGGGGGGGAACACTGAAGCTTTCTTT.

The gene calls are TRBV20-1 and TRBJ1-2; D gene ambiguous. The germline gives CDR1 DFQATT, CDR2 SNEGSKA (reference sequence). V lost 6 bases, J lost 4 bases, and 15 bases lay in between. The CDR3 consists of 13 residues. The CDR3 DNA reads TGCAGTGCCATAGAGAGGGTGAGCTATGGCTACACCTTC. The encoded protein is CSAIERVSYGYTF.

The chain is built from TRBV7-9 and TRBJ2-1; a possible D gene is TRBD2 (6 bases). Germline V gene data show CDR1 as SEHNR and CDR2 as FQNEAQ (reference sequence). CDR3 length: 16 amino acids. Trimming removed 4 bases at V and 2 bases at J, with 15 bases between. CDR3 bases: TGTGCCAGCAGCTCGCCGGGACTCGTAACCTACAATGAGCAGTTCTTC. Translation: CASSSPGLVTYNEQFF. The full variable domain, completed using reference TRBV7-9 and TRBJ2-1, is DTGVSQNPRHKITKRGQNVTFRCDPISEHNRLYWYRQTLGQGPEFLTYFQNEAQLEKSRLLSDRFSAERPKGSFSTLEIQRTEQGDSAMYLCASSSPGLVTYNEQFFGPGTRLTVL.

The V and J genes are TRBV20-1 and TRBJ2-1, with D possibly matching TRBD1 (6 bases). V lost 3 bases and J lost 4, with 10 bases in between. CDR3 length equals 13 residues. Germline lookup yields CDR1 DFQATT and CDR2 SNEGSKA (reference sequence). The CDR3 loop reads CSASNRGYNEQFF. In DNA form, the CDR3 reads TGCAGTGCTAGTAATAGGGGGTACAATGAGCAGTTCTTC.

In its sample, this clonotype was seen many times. This rearrangement joins TRBV20-1 to TRBJ2-3; D is undetermined. V gave up 7 bases and J gave up 8 bases, with 10 bases separating them. Germline-derived CDR1 and CDR2 are DFQATT and SNEGSKA (reference sequence). There are 10 residues in the CDR3. CDR3 in DNA: TGCAGTGTCCCCCTGGGTACGCAGTATTTT. Translated, it gives CSVPLGTQYF.